The rows below give T cell receptor beta chains drawn from one sample of a study of read filtering for tumor transcriptome and immune sequencing. Using its own MiXCR run on the reads, TCRdb lists one record per CDR3 protein. The sample includes tens of thousands of distinct CDR3 sequences, roughly 13% of them seen just once. Sequenced material: a population of CD138-negative cells sorted from bone marrow. These receptors all come from a donor over 35 with multiple myeloma. The CDR3 runs from the conserved cysteine through the conserved F or W. D genes are given only for firm matches. Some rows have no size entry. The others give once, few or many, or a class for an expanded clone.

clone size,V gene,J gene,D gene,CDR3 protein,CDR3 DNA
many,TRBV29-1,TRBJ2-7,NA,CSVETGKYEQYF,TGCAGCGTTGAAACAGGGAAGTACGAGCAGTACTTC
many,TRBV11-2,TRBJ2-2,NA,CASSPRRANTGELFF,TGTGCCAGCAGCCCACGGCGCGCGAACACCGGGGAGCTGTTTTTT
many,TRBV7-2,TRBJ2-1,NA,CASSLAKGGYNEQFF,TGTGCCAGCAGCTTAGCGAAAGGCGGTTACAATGAGCAGTTCTTC
many,TRBV20-1,TRBJ2-7,NA,CSARLSAYEQYF,TGCAGTGCTAGGCTTTCCGCCTACGAGCAGTACTTC
NA,TRBV19,TRBJ2-3,NA,CASSIDGVSTDTQYF,TGTGCCAGTAGTATAGACGGGGTTAGCACAGATACGCAGTATTTT
few,TRBV5-1,TRBJ2-1,NA,CDSSWGDVQFF,TGCGACAGCAGCTGGGGGGATGTGCAGTTCTTC
NA,TRBV28,TRBJ2-3,NA,CASSPVLGFFSDTQYF,TGTGCCAGCAGTCCTGTCCTCGGGTTCTTCTCAGATACGCAGTATTTT
many,TRBV6-2/TRBV6-3,TRBJ1-1,NA,CASSGTQAFF,TGTGCCAGCAGTGGGACCCAAGCTTTCTTT
many,TRBV7-9,TRBJ2-1,NA,CASSPRADEQFF,TGTGCCAGCAGCCCGAGAGCGGATGAGCAGTTCTTC
many,TRBV14,TRBJ2-6,NA,CASSQGAGGANVLTF,TGTGCCAGCAGCCAAGGGGCGGGCGGGGCCAACGTCCTGACTTTC
many,TRBV14,TRBJ2-3,NA,CASSQSGTGTDTQYF,TGTGCCAGCAGCCAATCGGGTACAGGGACAGATACGCAGTATTTT
many,TRBV13,TRBJ2-1,NA,CASSLGADSSYNEQFF,TGTGCCAGCAGCTTAGGAGCGGATAGCTCCTACAATGAGCAGTTCTTC
few,TRBV6-5,TRBJ1-1,NA,CASSYSYSKLGTEAFF,TGTGCCAGCAGTTACTCGTATTCAAAACTGGGCACTGAAGCTTTCTTT
many,TRBV5-1,TRBJ2-5,TRBD2,CASSHVGLAGGIQETQYF,TGCGCCAGCAGCCATGTCGGACTAGCGGGAGGGATCCAAGAGACCCAGTACTTC
many,TRBV5-1,TRBJ2-7,TRBD1,CASSGGQGRHEQYF,TGCGCCAGCAGCGGGGGACAGGGGAGGCACGAGCAGTACTTC
many,TRBV27,TRBJ2-7,TRBD2,CASSPGTSGRTEQYF,TGTGCCAGCAGCCCCGGGACTAGCGGGAGAACCGAGCAGTACTTC
many,TRBV24-1,TRBJ2-2,NA,CATSDMGGQRAGELFF,TGTGCCACCAGTGACATGGGAGGCCAGCGGGCCGGGGAGCTGTTTTTT
NA,TRBV18,TRBJ1-1,NA,CASSPEGWSTEAFF,TGTGCCAGCTCACCTGAGGGCTGGAGCACTGAAGCTTTCTTT
many,TRBV14,TRBJ2-5,NA,CASSSRDLGREETQYF,TGTGCCAGCAGCTCCAGGGACCTGGGAAGAGAGGAGACCCAGTACTTC
many,TRBV20-1,TRBJ2-1,NA,CSALRALSSYNEQFF,TGCAGTGCTTTGAGGGCCCTAAGCTCCTACAATGAGCAGTTCTTC
NA,TRBV20-1,TRBJ2-2,NA,CSARGGGSGELFF,TGCAGTGCTAGAGGAGGAGGATCCGGGGAGCTGTTTTTT
many,TRBV20-1,TRBJ2-1,NA,CSAYRRQEKQFF,TGCAGTGCTTATCGGAGACAGGAAAAGCAGTTCTTC
few,TRBV29-1,TRBJ2-7,NA,CSAGQTYEQYF,TGCAGCGCCGGACAGACCTACGAGCAGTACTTC
many,TRBV29-1,TRBJ2-5,NA,CSVDTPKIQETQYF,TGCAGCGTTGATACACCCAAAATCCAAGAGACCCAGTACTTC
many,TRBV5-1,TRBJ2-5,NA,CASSLYSGRETQYF,TGCGCCAGCAGCTTGTACAGCGGGCGAGAGACCCAGTACTTC
NA,TRBV20-1,TRBJ2-3,TRBD2,CSANPRLATSTDTQYF,TGCAGTGCTAATCCCAGACTAGCGACTAGCACAGATACGCAGTATTTT
many,TRBV20-1,TRBJ2-7,TRBD1,CSATGQEAYEQYF,TGCAGTGCTACCGGACAGGAGGCCTACGAGCAGTACTTC